This T cell receptor beta chain comes out of a study of naive and memory T cell subsets. To note about this clonotype: Its specificity is unknown.

General study points: Expression changes during T cell differentiation may affect RNA-based TCR counts.

Two oligonucleotides, mixed equimolar, formed the beta constant-region primer covering TRBC1 and TRBC2. Ligated cDNA was amplified by four rounds of PCR with nested alpha and beta constant-region primers and SP2. One entry per CDR3 protein, called by TCRdb with MiXCR from the UMI-ligation and nested PCR reads. The sample lists around 130,000 distinct CDR3 sequences, 30% to 45% occurring once. The sequence came from a human donor in good health. The sequencing sample was made of central memory CD4+ T cells from blood.

The CDR3 DNA reads TGCGCCAGCAGCCCCGACGGGGCCCTTAACTATGGCTACACCTTC. Translated: CASSPDGALNYGYTF. The chain links TRBV5-1 to TRBJ1-2; D may be TRBD1 (5 bases). CDR3 length: 15 residues. The V and J ends lost 4 bases and 1 base respectively, with 14 bases between them. Germline CDR1 and CDR2: SGHRS and YFSETQ.